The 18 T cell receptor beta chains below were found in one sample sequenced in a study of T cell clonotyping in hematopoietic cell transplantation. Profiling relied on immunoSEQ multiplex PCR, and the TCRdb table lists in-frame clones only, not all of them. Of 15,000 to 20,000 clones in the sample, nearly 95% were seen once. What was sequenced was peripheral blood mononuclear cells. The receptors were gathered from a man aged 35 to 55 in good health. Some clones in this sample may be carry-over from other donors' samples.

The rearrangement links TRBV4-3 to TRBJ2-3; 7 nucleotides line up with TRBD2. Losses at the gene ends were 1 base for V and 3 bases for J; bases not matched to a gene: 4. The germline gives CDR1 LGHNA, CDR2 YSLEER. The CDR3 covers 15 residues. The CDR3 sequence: CASSQGGRLTDTQYF. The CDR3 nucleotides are TGCGCCAGCAGCCAAGGCGGGAGATTGACAGATACGCAGTATTTT.

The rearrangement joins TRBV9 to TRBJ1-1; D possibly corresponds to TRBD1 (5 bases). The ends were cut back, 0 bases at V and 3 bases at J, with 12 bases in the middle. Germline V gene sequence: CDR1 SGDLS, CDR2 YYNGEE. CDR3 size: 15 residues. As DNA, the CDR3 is TGTGCCAGCAGCGTAGTTCAGGGTGTGGACACTGAAGCTTTCTTT. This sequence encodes CASSVVQGVDTEAFF.

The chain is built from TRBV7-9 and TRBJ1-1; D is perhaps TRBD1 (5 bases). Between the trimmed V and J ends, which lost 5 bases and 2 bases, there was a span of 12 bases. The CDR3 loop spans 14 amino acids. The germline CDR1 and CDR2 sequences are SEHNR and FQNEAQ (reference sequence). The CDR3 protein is CASSGTASNTEAFF. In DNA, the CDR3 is TGTGCCAGCAGCGGGACGGCCTCAAACACTGAAGCTTTCTTT.

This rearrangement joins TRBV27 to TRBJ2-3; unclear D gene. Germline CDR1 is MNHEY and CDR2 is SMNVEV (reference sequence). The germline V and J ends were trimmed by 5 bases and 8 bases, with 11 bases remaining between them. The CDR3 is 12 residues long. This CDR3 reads CASSTTTGTQYF. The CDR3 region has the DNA TGTGCCAGCAGTACCACGACGGGTACGCAGTATTTT.

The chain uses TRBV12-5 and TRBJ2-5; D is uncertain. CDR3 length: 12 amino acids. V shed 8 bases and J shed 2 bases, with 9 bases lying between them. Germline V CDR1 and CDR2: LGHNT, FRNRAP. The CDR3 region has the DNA TGTGCTAGTAGCACTTTTCAAGAGACCCAGTACTTC. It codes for CASSTFQETQYF.

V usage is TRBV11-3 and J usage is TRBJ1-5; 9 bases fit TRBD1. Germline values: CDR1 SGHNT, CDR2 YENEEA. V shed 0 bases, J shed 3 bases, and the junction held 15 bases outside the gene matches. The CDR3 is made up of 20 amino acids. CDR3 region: CASSLDPGTGQGTHNQPQHF. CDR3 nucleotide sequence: TGTGCCAGCAGCTTAGATCCCGGGACAGGGCAAGGTACGCACAATCAGCCCCAGCATTTT.

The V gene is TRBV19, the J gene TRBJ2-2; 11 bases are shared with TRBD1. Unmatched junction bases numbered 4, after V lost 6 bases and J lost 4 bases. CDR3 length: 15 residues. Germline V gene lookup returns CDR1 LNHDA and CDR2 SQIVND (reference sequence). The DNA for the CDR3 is TGTGCCAGTAGCCTAGGGACAGGGGGCACCGGGGAGCTGTTTTTT. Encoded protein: CASSLGTGGTGELFF.

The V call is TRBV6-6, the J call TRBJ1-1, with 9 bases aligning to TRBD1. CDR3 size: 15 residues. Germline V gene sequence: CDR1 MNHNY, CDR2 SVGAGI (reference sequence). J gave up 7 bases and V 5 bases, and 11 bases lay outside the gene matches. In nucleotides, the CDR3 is TGTGCCAGCAGTCGAACTACAGGGGGCGCGGGTGAAGCTTTCTTT. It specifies CASSRTTGGAGEAFF.

CDR3 sequence (DNA): TGTGCCAGCAGTGCATCCCGGGAGGATCAGCCCCAGCATTTT. Its translation is CASSASREDQPQHF. The J gene is TRBJ1-5, the V gene TRBV6-1; no firm D call. Looked up from germline, CDR1 is MNHNS and CDR2 is SASEGT. Deletions cut 4 bases from V and 5 bases from J, with 12 bases between. The CDR3 runs to 14 residues.

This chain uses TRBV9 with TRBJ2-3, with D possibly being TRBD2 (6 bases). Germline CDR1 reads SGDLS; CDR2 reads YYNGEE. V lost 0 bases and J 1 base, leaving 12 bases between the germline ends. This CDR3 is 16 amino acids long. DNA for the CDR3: TGTGCCAGCAGCGTAGTCGCGGGGCCCGGCACAGATACGCAGTATTTT. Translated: CASSVVAGPGTDTQYF.

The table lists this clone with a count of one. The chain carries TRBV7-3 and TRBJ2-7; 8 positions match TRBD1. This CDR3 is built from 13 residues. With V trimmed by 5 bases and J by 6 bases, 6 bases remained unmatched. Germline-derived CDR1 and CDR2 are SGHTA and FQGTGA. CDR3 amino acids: CASSTQTGAEQYF. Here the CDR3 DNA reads TGTGCCAGCAGCACCCAGACAGGGGCCGAGCAGTACTTC.

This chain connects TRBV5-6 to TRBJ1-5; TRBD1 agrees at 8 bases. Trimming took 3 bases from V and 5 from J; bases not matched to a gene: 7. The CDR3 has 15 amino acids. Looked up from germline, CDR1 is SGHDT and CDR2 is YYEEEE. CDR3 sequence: CASSSGTGPHQPQHF. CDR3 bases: TGTGCCAGCAGCTCCGGGACAGGCCCTCATCAGCCCCAGCATTTT.

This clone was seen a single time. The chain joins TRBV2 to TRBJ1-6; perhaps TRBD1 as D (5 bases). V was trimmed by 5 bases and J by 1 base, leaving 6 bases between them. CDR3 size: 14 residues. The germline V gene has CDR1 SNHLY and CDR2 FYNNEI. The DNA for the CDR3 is TGTGCCAGCAGTCAGGGTTCCTATAATTCACCCCTCCACTTT. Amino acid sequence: CASSQGSYNSPLHF.

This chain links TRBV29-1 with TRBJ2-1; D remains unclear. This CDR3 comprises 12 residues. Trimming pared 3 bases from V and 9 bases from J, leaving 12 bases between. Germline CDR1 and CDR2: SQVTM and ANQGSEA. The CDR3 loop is CSVDMELGEQFF. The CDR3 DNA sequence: TGCAGCGTTGACATGGAGCTCGGTGAGCAGTTCTTC.

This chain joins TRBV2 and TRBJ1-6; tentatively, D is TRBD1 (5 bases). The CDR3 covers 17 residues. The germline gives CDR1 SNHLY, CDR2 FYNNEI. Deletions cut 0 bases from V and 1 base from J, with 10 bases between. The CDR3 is CASSEALGTSYNSPLHF. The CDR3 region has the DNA TGTGCCAGCAGTGAAGCGTTAGGGACTTCCTATAATTCACCCCTCCACTTT.

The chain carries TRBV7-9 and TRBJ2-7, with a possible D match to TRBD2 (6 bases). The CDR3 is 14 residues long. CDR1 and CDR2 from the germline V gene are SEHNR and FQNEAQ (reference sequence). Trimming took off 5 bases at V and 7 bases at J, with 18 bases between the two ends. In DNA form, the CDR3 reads TGTGCCAGCAGCGGACCTGGCGGGGCTGGAGAGCAGTACTTC. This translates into CASSGPGGAGEQYF.

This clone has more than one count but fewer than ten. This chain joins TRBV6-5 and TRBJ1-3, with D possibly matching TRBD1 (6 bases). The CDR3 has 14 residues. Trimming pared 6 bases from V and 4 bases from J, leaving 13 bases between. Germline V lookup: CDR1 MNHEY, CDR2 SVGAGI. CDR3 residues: CASRPWGGGNTIYF. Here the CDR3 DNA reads TGTGCCAGCAGACCCTGGGGGGGCGGAAACACCATATATTTT.

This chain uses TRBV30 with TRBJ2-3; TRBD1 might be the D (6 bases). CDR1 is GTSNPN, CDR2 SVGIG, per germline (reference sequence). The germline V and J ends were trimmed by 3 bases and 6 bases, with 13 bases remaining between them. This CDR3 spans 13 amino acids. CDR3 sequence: CAWSPVGADTQYF. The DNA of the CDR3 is TGTGCCTGGAGCCCGGTGGGGGCGGATACGCAGTATTTT.